This T cell receptor (beta chain) originates from a study of a mutant IDH1 vaccine in newly diagnosed glioma. General study points: Patients mounted vaccine-induced immune responses in just over 90% of cases.

CDR1 is GTSNPN and CDR2 is SVGIG in the germline V gene (reference sequence). V was trimmed by 1 base and J by 6 bases, leaving 13 bases between them. CDR3 length: 14 amino acids. This table comes from immunoSEQ multiplex PCR, and its TCRdb copy is limited to in-frame clones, with some not included. The table includes tens of thousands of clones, roughly 85% detected once. Noted time point: week 35, safety follow-up. Every single dose of the vaccine, 300 ug of mutant IDH1 20-mer peptide, came with topical imiquimod. The patients received vaccinations eight times, in weeks 1, 3, 5, 7, 11, 15, 19 and 23. Donors harbored newly found WHO grade 3 or 4 IDH1-mutant, ATRX-lost astrocytomas. Concerning this clone itself: What it recognizes is unknown. Other DNA sequences in the sample encode the same CDR3.

This chain uses TRBV30 with TRBJ1-5; D is possibly TRBD1 (5 bases). The sequencing used PBMCs, collected from a glioma patient whose treatment included an IDH1 peptide vaccine. The receptor's source is a young woman with glioma. The CDR3 nucleotides are TGTGCCTGGAGTGGGGGGGGGTGGGGTCAGCCCCAGCATTTT. Amino acids: CAWSGGGWGQPQHF.